Listed below are T cell receptor beta chains from one sample, sequenced in a study of CD8+ T cells in alopecia areata. TCRdb keeps only in-frame clones here, not all; method: immunoSEQ multiplex PCR. The top ten hold 18% of the sample, which has some 42,000 clones, more than 90% seen once. The sequencing used CD8+ T cells sorted from blood, collected at week 24, from a patient treated with tofacitinib. The receptors were gathered from a human donor with alopecia areata. Both conserved end residues are part of each CDR3. The D gene is left open where the match is weak. Size is omitted from some rows. Given values are once, few, many or a class for expanded clones.

>TRBV7-3|.|.|TRBJ2-1
CASGEGAGASYNEQFF
TGTGCCAGCGGGGAAGGGGCGGGGGCCTCCTACAATGAGCAGTTCTTC
>TRBV7-9|.|TRBD2|TRBJ2-3
CASTSGDYGTLDTQYF
TGTGCCAGCACCTCGGGGGACTACGGAACTCTCGATACGCAGTATTTT
>TRBV4-2|.|.|TRBJ2-2
CASSQGDGGELFF
TGTGCCAGCAGCCAAGGGGACGGCGGGGAGCTGTTTTTT
>TRBV12-5|few|.|TRBJ2-1
CASALTVYNEQFF
TGTGCTAGTGCCCTTACAGTTTACAATGAGCAGTTCTTC
>TRBV7-9|.|TRBD2|TRBJ2-1
CASSLLAGLNEQFF
TGTGCCAGCAGCTTACTAGCGGGTTTAAATGAGCAGTTCTTC
>TRBV7-2|.|TRBD2|TRBJ2-7
CASSFRLAGAAAYEQYF
TGTGCCAGCAGCTTTCGACTAGCGGGGGCCGCAGCCTACGAGCAGTACTTC
>TRBV28|.|TRBD2|TRBJ2-3
CASSLWGLAADTQYF
TGTGCCAGCAGTTTATGGGGACTAGCGGCCGATACGCAGTATTTT
>TRBV6-5|.|.|TRBJ1-4
CASSYIGGPEEKLFF
TGTGCCAGCAGTTACATCGGGGGTCCGGAAGAAAAACTGTTTTTT
>TRBV29-1|.|.|TRBJ2-5
CSVDRLPRTTPPKYF
TGCAGCGTTGACAGGCTTCCAAGGACTACTCCCCCCAAGTACTTC
>TRBV27|.|.|TRBJ2-1
CASSLSGVRGYNEQFF
TGTGCCAGCAGTTTATCGGGGGTCAGGGGTTACAATGAGCAGTTCTTC
>TRBV7-9|.|.|TRBJ2-7
CASSLVMGNEQYF
TGTGCCAGCAGCTTAGTCATGGGGAACGAGCAGTACTTC